These T cell receptor beta chains were read from a single sample in a study of blood T cell repertoires in COVID-19. Here immunoSEQ multiplex PCR was the method, and the copy in TCRdb shows in-frame clones only, minus some. The sample includes some 270,000 clones, approximately 83% seen only once; the top ten take roughly 4%. What was sequenced was PBMCs or T cells enriched from blood (not recorded which). These receptors were obtained from a woman aged 25-40 years who had recovered from COVID-19. The CDR3 runs from the conserved cysteine through the conserved F or W. D genes are given only for firm matches. Part of the rows lack a size; the others show once, few, many or a class for expanded clones.

cdr3_length: 17; clone_size: -; v_call: TRBV7-3; j_call: TRBJ2-7; d_call: TRBD1; cdr3_aa: CASSVPGQGEGYYEQYF; cdr3_nt: TGTGCCAGCAGCGTACCCGGACAGGGGGAGGGATACTACGAGCAGTACTTC
cdr3_length: 12; clone_size: -; v_call: TRBV7-9; j_call: TRBJ2-2; d_call: -; cdr3_aa: CASPGAGGELFF; cdr3_nt: TGTGCCAGCCCAGGGGCTGGCGGGGAGCTGTTTTTT
cdr3_length: 13; clone_size: -; v_call: TRBV30; j_call: TRBJ1-1; d_call: -; cdr3_aa: CAWSFLAGSGAFF; cdr3_nt: TGTGCCTGGAGTTTCCTAGCGGGGTCTGGGGCTTTCTTT
cdr3_length: 16; clone_size: -; v_call: TRBV3-1/TRBV3-2; j_call: TRBJ2-2; d_call: -; cdr3_aa: CASSQSRGRDTGELFF; cdr3_nt: TGTGCCAGCAGCCAATCGCGGGGCCGGGACACCGGGGAGCTGTTTTTT
cdr3_length: 15; clone_size: -; v_call: TRBV5-1; j_call: TRBJ1-5; d_call: TRBD1; cdr3_aa: CASSPGSAGGESQHF; cdr3_nt: TGCGCCAGCAGCCCGGGGAGCGCAGGGGGCGAATCCCAGCATTTT
cdr3_length: 12; clone_size: -; v_call: TRBV7-6; j_call: TRBJ1-1; d_call: -; cdr3_aa: CASSDQGTEAFF; cdr3_nt: TGTGCCAGCAGTGACCAGGGTACTGAAGCTTTCTTT
cdr3_length: 15; clone_size: -; v_call: TRBV7-9; j_call: TRBJ1-2; d_call: TRBD1; cdr3_aa: CASSLVGQGGHGYTF; cdr3_nt: TGTGCCAGCAGCTTAGTGGGACAGGGGGGTCATGGCTACACCTTC
cdr3_length: 16; clone_size: once; v_call: TRBV4-2; j_call: TRBJ2-5; d_call: TRBD2; cdr3_aa: CASSQAERGGGETQYF; cdr3_nt: TGTGCCAGCAGCCAAGCTGAGCGGGGGGGCGGAGAGACCCAGTACTTC
cdr3_length: 15; clone_size: -; v_call: TRBV19; j_call: TRBJ1-5; d_call: TRBD1; cdr3_aa: CASSRDRDPNQPQHF; cdr3_nt: TGTGCCAGCAGTAGGGACAGGGACCCAAATCAGCCCCAGCATTTT
cdr3_length: 14; clone_size: -; v_call: TRBV9; j_call: TRBJ2-7; d_call: -; cdr3_aa: CASSSGFSGTEQYF; cdr3_nt: TGTGCCAGCAGCTCGGGATTTAGCGGAACTGAGCAGTACTTC
cdr3_length: 15; clone_size: few; v_call: TRBV10-3; j_call: TRBJ1-2; d_call: -; cdr3_aa: CAITGGEGANYGYTF; cdr3_nt: TGTGCCATCACCGGAGGCGAGGGAGCTAACTATGGCTACACCTTC